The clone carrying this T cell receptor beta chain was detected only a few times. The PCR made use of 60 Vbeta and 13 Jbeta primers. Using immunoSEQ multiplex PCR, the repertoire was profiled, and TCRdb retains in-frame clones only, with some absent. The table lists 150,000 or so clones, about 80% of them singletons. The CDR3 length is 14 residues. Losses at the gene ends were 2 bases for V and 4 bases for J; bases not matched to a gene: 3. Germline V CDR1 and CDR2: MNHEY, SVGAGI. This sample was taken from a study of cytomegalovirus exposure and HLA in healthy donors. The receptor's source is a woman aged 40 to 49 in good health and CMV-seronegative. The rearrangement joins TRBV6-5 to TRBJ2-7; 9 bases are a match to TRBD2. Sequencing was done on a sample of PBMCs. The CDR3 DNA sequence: TGTGCCAGCAGTTACGGACTAGCGCGGTACGAGCAGTACTTC. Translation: CASSYGLARYEQYF.